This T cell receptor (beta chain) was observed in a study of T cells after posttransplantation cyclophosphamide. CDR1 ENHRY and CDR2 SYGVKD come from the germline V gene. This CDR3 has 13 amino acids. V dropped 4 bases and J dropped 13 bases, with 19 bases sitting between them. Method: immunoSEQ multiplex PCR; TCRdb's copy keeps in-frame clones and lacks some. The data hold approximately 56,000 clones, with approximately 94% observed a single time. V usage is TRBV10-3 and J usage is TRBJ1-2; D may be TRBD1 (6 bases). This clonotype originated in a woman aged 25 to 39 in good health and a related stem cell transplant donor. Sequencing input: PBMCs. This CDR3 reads CAISGGHLEIGTF. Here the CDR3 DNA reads TGTGCCATCAGTGGGGGACACCTCGAAATAGGCACCTTC.